A single sample is the source of the 22 T cell receptor beta chains below, sequenced in a study of cytotoxic CD8 clonotypes in ibrutinib-treated CLL. TCRdb's copy holds only in-frame clones and misses some; the assay was immunoSEQ multiplex PCR. Of over 120,000 clones detected, about 84% appear once; the ten largest clones hold 7.5% to 9%. The specimen comprised PBMCs, sampled after 36 months of ibrutinib treatment. Receptors were obtained from a human donor with chronic lymphocytic leukemia.

J is TRBJ2-5 and V is TRBV7-8, with 7 bases that match TRBD2. Germline V CDR1 and CDR2: SGHVS, FQNEAQ. The ends lost 4 bases at V and 0 bases at J; junction bases unmatched: 11. CDR3 size: 17 residues. CDR3 nucleotides: TGTGCCAGCAGCTCGCCCAGGGAGGGAGCGTACCAAGAGACCCAGTACTTC. Translated: CASSSPREGAYQETQYF.

The rearrangement uses TRBV28 and TRBJ1-6, with a tentative D call TRBD1 (6 bases). CDR1 and CDR2 from the germline V gene are MDHEN and SYDVKM. The V gene lost 5 bases and the J gene lost 4 bases, with 12 bases spanning the gap. The CDR3 spans 15 residues. The CDR3 sequence: CASSPNDRYNSPLHF. In DNA, the CDR3 is TGTGCCAGCAGTCCCAACGACAGGTATAATTCACCCCTCCACTTT. The full variable domain, in which reference TRBV28 and TRBJ1-6 provide the parts outside the CDR3, is DVKVTQSSRYLVKRTGEKVFLECVQDMDHENMFWYRQDPGLGLRLIYFSYDVKMKEKGDIPEGYSVSREKKERFSLILESASTNQTSMYLCASSPNDRYNSPLHFGNGTRLTVT.

The rearrangement links TRBV14 to TRBJ2-3; 11 positions agree with TRBD2. The V segment lost 7 bases and the J segment 2 bases; nucleotides outside the gene matches: 5. Germline V gives CDR1 SGHDN, CDR2 FVKESK. This CDR3 has 15 residues. The CDR3 DNA reads as TGTGCCAGCAACCGACTAGCGGGGACCACAGATACGCAGTATTTT. It encodes CASNRLAGTTDTQYF.

This chain joins TRBV9 and TRBJ2-7, with TRBD1 identical over 12 bases. Germline CDR1 reads SGDLS; CDR2 reads YYNGEE. The CDR3 is 15 residues long. Trimming took 4 bases from V and 2 from J; bases not matched to a gene: 4. The CDR3 loop is CASSLGQGATYEQYF. DNA of the CDR3: TGTGCCAGCAGCTTGGGACAGGGGGCCACCTACGAGCAGTACTTC.

This rearrangement joins TRBV14 to TRBJ1-2, with TRBD1 matching over 11 bases. CDR1 and CDR2 from the germline V gene are SGHDN and FVKESK. J lost 8 bases, V lost 4 bases, and 3 bases had no gene match. The length of the CDR3 is 13 residues. The CDR3 loop reads CASSPWTGGGYTF. DNA of the CDR3: TGTGCCAGCAGCCCATGGACAGGGGGCGGCTACACCTTC.

V gene TRBV5-1 combines with J gene TRBJ1-2, with a possible D match to TRBD1 (5 bases). The CDR3 is made up of 14 amino acids. V was cut by 2 bases and J by 8 bases, with 16 bases left in between. Germline-derived CDR1 and CDR2 are SGHRS and YFSETQ. Here the CDR3 reads CASSFGNGAEGYTF. The CDR3 DNA is TGCGCCAGCAGCTTCGGGAATGGGGCTGAAGGCTACACCTTC. Complete variable domain (other parts from reference TRBV5-1 and TRBJ1-2): KAGVTQTPRYLIKTRGQQVTLSCSPISGHRSVSWYQQTPGQGLQFLFEYFSETQRNKGNFPGRFSGRQFSNSRSEMNVSTLELGDSALYLCASSFGNGAEGYTFGSGTRLTVV.

The rearrangement links TRBV7-8 to TRBJ1-1; D call uncertain. The V and J ends lost 5 bases and 5 bases respectively, with 18 bases between them. Germline V gene data show CDR1 as SGHVS and CDR2 as FQNEAQ. CDR3 length: 15 residues. The CDR3 spells CASSTGAGIMTEAFF. The CDR3 DNA reads TGTGCCAGCAGCACCGGCGCGGGGATCATGACTGAAGCTTTCTTT.

This rearrangement joins TRBV30 to TRBJ2-2; D might be TRBD1 (6 bases). The CDR3 loop spans 12 amino acids. The V and J ends lost 1 base and 6 bases respectively, with 6 bases between them. From germline, CDR1 is GTSNPN and CDR2 SVGIG (reference sequence). CDR3: CAWSGGPGELFF. In DNA form, the CDR3 reads TGTGCCTGGAGTGGGGGGCCCGGGGAGCTGTTTTTT.

The chain is built from TRBV5-1 and TRBJ1-5; D uncertain. The germline CDR1 and CDR2 sequences are SGHRS and YFSETQ. The CDR3 is 15 residues long. V lost 4 bases, J lost 7 bases, and 18 bases lay in between. DNA for the CDR3: TGCGCCAGCAGCCAATTAGACCCGACGTTGCAGCCCCAGCATTTT. Translated, it gives CASSQLDPTLQPQHF.

The CDR3 DNA reads as TGTGCCAGCAGTACCCGGACAGGGGGCGTTACTGAAGCTTTCTTT. This encodes CASSTRTGGVTEAFF. The chain uses TRBV28 and TRBJ1-1, with 11 bases aligning to TRBD1. The junction had 7 bases not matched to a gene; V was cut back by 5 bases and J by 5 bases. The germline CDR1 and CDR2 sequences are MDHEN and SYDVKM. This CDR3 contains 15 residues.

This chain uses TRBV15 with TRBJ1-1; D is perhaps TRBD1 (5 bases). Trimming took off 2 bases at V and 3 bases at J, with 10 bases between the two ends. The germline gives CDR1 LNHNV, CDR2 YYDKDF (reference sequence). This CDR3 comprises 14 residues. CDR3 residues: CATSRNRGYTEAFF. CDR3 DNA sequence: TGTGCCACCAGCAGAAATAGGGGTTACACTGAAGCTTTCTTT. Filled out from reference TRBV15 and TRBJ1-1, the complete variable domain reads DAMVIQNPRYQVTQFGKPVTLSCSQTLNHNVMYWYQQKSSQAPKLLFHYYDKDFNNEADTPDNFQSRRPNTSFCFLDIRSPGLGDTAMYLCATSRNRGYTEAFFGQGTRLTVV.

The chain uses TRBV6-5 and TRBJ1-1; D remains ambiguous. Trimming took 2 bases from V and 6 from J, leaving 4 bases between them. Germline CDR1 reads MNHEY; CDR2 reads SVGAGI. CDR3 size: 11 residues. CDR3 sequence (DNA): TGTGCCAGCAGTTACAGGTCTGAAGCTTTCTTT. Translating it yields CASSYRSEAFF.

The chain employs TRBV18 and TRBJ2-5; no definite D call. This CDR3 spans 12 amino acids. The V end was cut by 6 bases, the J end by 2 bases, with 7 bases between. In germline, CDR1 is KGHSH, CDR2 LQKENI. The CDR3 here is CASSPTQETQYF. For the CDR3, the DNA is TGTGCCAGCTCGCCTACACAAGAGACCCAGTACTTC.

This clone was picked up a small number of times. The genes are TRBV7-6 and TRBJ1-1, with D unresolved. CDR1 SGHVS and CDR2 FNYEAQ come from the germline V gene. The CDR3 covers 13 residues. Trimming stripped 5 bases from V and 3 bases from J, with 10 bases between. CDR3 protein: CASSKQLHTEAFF. The CDR3 DNA reads TGTGCCAGCAGCAAACAGCTACACACTGAAGCTTTCTTT.

The V gene is TRBV6-5, the J gene TRBJ1-6, with D tentatively TRBD1 (5 bases). CDR1 MNHEY and CDR2 SVGAGI come from the germline V gene. V gave up 0 bases and J gave up 9 bases, with 15 bases separating them. The CDR3 has 16 residues. The CDR3 region has the DNA TGTGCCAGCAGTTACTCTGGGACCCTTGGTGGTTCACCCCTCCACTTT. Protein product: CASSYSGTLGGSPLHF.

The V call is TRBV27, the J call TRBJ1-2, with TRBD1 identical over 7 bases. The CDR3 extends over 14 amino acids. After removal of 5 bases from V and 5 bases from J, the junction contained 8 bases not matched to a gene. In germline, CDR1 is MNHEY, CDR2 SMNVEV (reference sequence). The CDR3 nucleotides are TGTGCCAGCAGTCTAAGGGGGGACAGTTATGGCTACACCTTC. Its translation: CASSLRGDSYGYTF.

The V and J genes are TRBV9 and TRBJ2-1; D gene unclear. Per germline, CDR1 SGDLS and CDR2 YYNGEE. CDR3 length: 15 amino acids. V shed 4 bases and J shed 3 bases, with 14 bases lying between them. CDR3 in DNA: TGTGCCAGCAGCCGGTCCGGGCATGACTACAATGAGCAGTTCTTC. Protein product: CASSRSGHDYNEQFF.

V gene TRBV30 combines with J gene TRBJ1-2, with no clear D. Germline V gives CDR1 GTSNPN, CDR2 SVGIG (reference sequence). The CDR3 spans 11 residues. V was cut by 4 bases and J by 4 bases, with 7 bases left in between. DNA of the CDR3: TGTGCCTGGACGCGGCTCTATGGCTACACCTTC. It is translated as CAWTRLYGYTF.

V is TRBV29-1 and J is TRBJ2-1; weak D call: TRBD2 (6 bases). Trimming left V 7 bases short and J 4 bases short, with 23 bases between. The length of the CDR3 is 16 residues. Germline CDR1 is SQVTM and CDR2 is ANQGSEA. The CDR3 region is CSADEGGKAGYNEQFF. The DNA for the CDR3 is TGCAGCGCCGATGAGGGCGGGAAGGCCGGGTACAATGAGCAGTTCTTC.

This clone was found a few times. The V gene is TRBV5-6, the J gene TRBJ1-4; D is uncertain. Germline V lookup: CDR1 SGHDT, CDR2 YYEEEE. V was trimmed by 0 bases and J by 8 bases, leaving 8 bases between them. CDR3 length equals 13 residues. The CDR3 loop reads CASSLVQSEKLFF. The CDR3 DNA reads TGTGCCAGCAGCTTGGTACAGAGCGAAAAACTGTTTTTT. The full variable domain, completed using reference TRBV5-6 and TRBJ1-4, is DAGVTQSPTHLIKTRGQQVTLRCSPKSGHDTVSWYQQALGQGPQFIFQYYEEEERQRGNFPDRFSGHQFPNYSSELNVNALLLGDSALYLCASSLVQSEKLFFGSGTQLSVL.

The rearrangement links TRBV19 to TRBJ2-7; 9 nucleotides align to TRBD2. CDR3 length equals 15 residues. From germline, CDR1 is LNHDA and CDR2 SQIVND (reference sequence). Trimming removed 5 bases from V and 4 bases from J; junction bases left unmatched: 9. In DNA form, the CDR3 reads TGTGCCAGTAGTCCGCGGGTTAGCGGGAGTTACGAGCAGTACTTC. Amino acid sequence: CASSPRVSGSYEQYF.

The gene calls are TRBV5-1 and TRBJ2-2; D is possibly TRBD2 (5 bases). The CDR3 consists of 14 residues. Germline values: CDR1 SGHRS, CDR2 YFSETQ. V was cut by 2 bases and J by 4 bases, with 9 bases left in between. The CDR3 coding sequence is TGCGCCAGCAGCTTCGGAGGTACCACCGGGGAGCTGTTTTTT. Translating it yields CASSFGGTTGELFF.